This TCR beta chain was sequenced for a study of blood T cell repertoires in COVID-19. V trimming: 2 bases; J trimming: 2 bases; junction bases outside the gene matches: 19. The CDR3 sequence is 20 residues long. Germline V lookup: CDR1 SGHRS, CDR2 YFSETQ. This table comes from immunoSEQ multiplex PCR, and its TCRdb copy is limited to in-frame clones, with some not included. The sample holds fewer than 350,000 clones, more than 85% seen once. The origin of this receptor is a man between 40 and 49 years old with acute or convalescent COVID-19. J is TRBJ1-5 and V is TRBV5-1; 7 bases align to TRBD1. The specimen was peripheral blood. The CDR3, as DNA: TGCGCCAGCAGCTTTGCTGCGGGGCTGTACAGGGGTGGGGGCAATCAGCCCCAGCATTTT. Encoded protein: CASSFAAGLYRGGGNQPQHF.